This passage covers 23 T cell receptor beta chains from one sample sequenced in a study of control samples from healthy donors and cancer patients. Only in-frame clones appear in the TCRdb table, and some are missing; sequencing was by immunoSEQ multiplex PCR. The sample records tens of thousands of clones, roughly 82% being singletons. Source material: blood. All receptors derive from a man over 45 in good health.

The V call is TRBV7-9, the J call TRBJ1-5; TRBD1 agrees at 8 bases. Germline V gene sequence: CDR1 SEHNR, CDR2 FQNEAQ (reference sequence). The CDR3 runs 13 residues. The V gene end was trimmed by 5 bases and the J gene end by 6 bases; junction bases not matched to a gene: 3. The chain's CDR3 is CASSQQGGQPQHF. CDR3 sequence (DNA): TGTGCCAGCAGCCAACAGGGGGGTCAGCCCCAGCATTTT.

The chain couples TRBV4-1 to TRBJ2-7, with 10 bases identical to TRBD2. The germline V gene has CDR1 MGHRA and CDR2 YSYEKL. Trimming at V came to 7 bases and at J to 1 base, leaving 7 bases not matched to a gene. This CDR3 contains 15 residues. The CDR3 coding sequence is TGCGCCAGCACCCTTCGGACTAGCGGTTCCTACGAGCAGTACTTC. It is translated as CASTLRTSGSYEQYF.

The chain couples TRBV12-1 to TRBJ2-7. TRBV12-1 is tagged as a pseudogene. The CDR3 covers 18 residues. CDR3 sequence reads: CASSFTDRKETSLCEQYF. DNA for the CDR3: TGTGCCAGCAGCTTTACGGACAGGAAAGAGACTAGCTTGTGCGAGCAGTACTTC.

The chain joins TRBV5-1 to TRBJ1-2; 9 positions match TRBD1. V was clipped by 6 bases and J by 7 bases; unmatched bases: 19. The CDR3 extends over 17 amino acids. CDR1 is SGHRS, CDR2 YFSETQ, per germline. CDR3 sequence (DNA): TGCGCCAGCACCCCTAGGACAGGGGAAAATAGTCTCGGTGGCTACACCTTC. Translated: CASTPRTGENSLGGYTF. The full variable domain, in which reference TRBV5-1 and TRBJ1-2 provide the parts outside the CDR3, is KAGVTQTPRYLIKTRGQQVTLSCSPISGHRSVSWYQQTPGQGLQFLFEYFSETQRNKGNFPGRFSGRQFSNSRSEMNVSTLELGDSALYLCASTPRTGENSLGGYTFGSGTRLTVV.

The chain uses TRBV6-5 and TRBJ2-1; D uncertain. Germline CDR1 is MNHEY and CDR2 is SVGAGI. The CDR3 extends over 14 amino acids. With 7 bases removed from V and 2 bases from J, the gap between germline ends came to 12 bases. In nucleotides, the CDR3 is TGTGCCAGCATTCCCGAGATGACCTACAATGAGCAGTTCTTC. Its translation is CASIPEMTYNEQFF.

This clone appeared a single time. This rearrangement joins TRBV6-6 to TRBJ1-5; D is unresolved. Germline CDR1 MNHNY, CDR2 SVGAGI (reference sequence). V was cut by 5 bases and J by 1 base, with 18 bases left in between. CDR3 length: 17 residues. CDR3 nucleotides: TGTGCCAGCAGTCCCCCGGGCGCAGGAAAAAGCAATCAGCCCCAGCATTTT. It specifies CASSPPGAGKSNQPQHF.

CDR3 in amino acids: CASSRTGGHYEQYF. CDR3 nucleotide sequence: TGTGCCAGCAGCCGGACAGGGGGCCACTACGAGCAGTACTTC. V and J are TRBV7-2 and TRBJ2-7; TRBD1 aligns across 11 bases. The CDR3 consists of 14 residues. Germline loops: CDR1 SGHTA, CDR2 FQGNSA. After removal of 5 bases from V and 3 bases from J, the junction contained 3 bases not matched to a gene.

The chain carries TRBV5-1 and TRBJ2-7, with 12 bases aligning to TRBD2. Germline-derived CDR1 and CDR2 are SGHRS and YFSETQ. The CDR3 runs 15 residues. Trimming took 2 bases from V and 6 from J; bases not matched to a gene: 6. As DNA, the CDR3 is TGCGCCAGCAGCTTTAGACTAGCGGGAGAGGCCGAGCAGTACTTC. It translates to CASSFRLAGEAEQYF.

V is TRBV10-3 and J is TRBJ1-5; unclear D gene. Trimming pared 6 bases from V and 4 bases from J, leaving 4 bases between. Germline V gene data show CDR1 as ENHRY and CDR2 as SYGVKD. The CDR3 is made up of 11 amino acids. As DNA, the CDR3 is TGTGCCATCAGGCGTAATCAGCCCCAGCATTTT. Encoded protein: CAIRRNQPQHF.

The V call is TRBV29-1, the J call TRBJ2-6; 7 bases align to TRBD1. This CDR3 has 15 residues. V dropped 7 bases and J dropped 4; count of bases not matched to a gene: 10. Germline V CDR1 and CDR2: SQVTM, ANQGSEA. CDR3 nucleotides: TGCAGCGGGGAGACAGGGAGCGGCGGGGCCAACGTCCTGACTTTC. Amino acid sequence: CSGETGSGGANVLTF.

The chain combines TRBV6-2 or TRBV6-3 with TRBJ1-1; D ambiguous. V was pared by 2 bases and J by 5 bases, with 6 bases between. In germline, CDR1 is MNHEY, CDR2 SVGEGT. The CDR3 runs to 12 residues. The CDR3: CASSYDGTEAFF. CDR3 nucleotides: TGTGCCAGCAGTTACGACGGGACTGAAGCTTTCTTT.

The chain is built from TRBV12-5 and TRBJ1-2, with D unresolved. The ends were cut back, 3 bases at V and 8 bases at J, with 13 bases in the middle. This CDR3 has 13 residues. Germline values: CDR1 LGHNT, CDR2 FRNRAP. CDR3 DNA: TGTGCTAGTGGTTTCTTGTCAGTTGGAGGCTACACCTTC. It is translated as CASGFLSVGGYTF.

This sequence joins TRBV9 and TRBJ2-1, with 10 bases matching TRBD1. Trimming cost V 3 bases and J 4 bases; bases outside gene matches: 13. The CDR3 is 18 amino acids. Germline V gives CDR1 SGDLS, CDR2 YYNGEE. The CDR3 protein is CASSGEPGQGGRYNEQFF. The CDR3 bases are TGTGCCAGCAGCGGAGAACCTGGACAGGGGGGGAGGTACAATGAGCAGTTCTTC.

The chain joins TRBV7-9 to TRBJ1-1; D might be TRBD1 (6 bases). The CDR3 runs 17 residues. Germline V gives CDR1 SEHNR, CDR2 FQNEAQ (reference sequence). Trimming left V 8 bases short and J 1 base short, with 23 bases between. CDR3 nucleotides: TGTGCCAGCGGCTCCGAGTGGGGGCGCGAGGGGAACACTGAAGCTTTCTTT. Amino acids: CASGSEWGREGNTEAFF. The variable domain in full, with the rest retrieved from reference TRBV7-9 and TRBJ1-1, is DTGVSQNPRHKITKRGQNVTFRCDPISEHNRLYWYRQTLGQGPEFLTYFQNEAQLEKSRLLSDRFSAERPKGSFSTLEIQRTEQGDSAMYLCASGSEWGREGNTEAFFGQGTRLTVV.

The rearrangement joins TRBV6-5 to TRBJ1-5; unclear D gene. CDR1 is MNHEY and CDR2 is SVGAGI in the germline V gene. Between the trimmed V and J ends, which lost 8 bases and 6 bases, there was a span of 14 bases. The CDR3 extends over 13 amino acids. The CDR3 loop is CASVGDPVQPQHF. The CDR3 region has the DNA TGTGCCAGCGTTGGGGATCCCGTTCAGCCCCAGCATTTT.

The CDR3: CASSRETGGIDTQYF. The CDR3 DNA reads TGCGCCAGCAGCCGCGAGACAGGGGGCATAGATACGCAGTATTTT. This rearrangement joins TRBV4-1 to TRBJ2-3, with 10 bases fitting TRBD1. The CDR3 totals 15 residues. V lost 4 bases and J lost 5; bases outside the gene matches: 6. From germline, CDR1 is MGHRA and CDR2 YSYEKL.

V usage is TRBV19 and J usage is TRBJ2-2; weak D call: TRBD1 (5 bases). CDR1 and CDR2 (germline): LNHDA, SQIVND (reference sequence). The CDR3 consists of 16 residues. Trimming left V 3 bases short and J 6 bases short, with 17 bases between. The CDR3 reads CASSMEGWGGSGELFF. The DNA for the CDR3 is TGTGCCAGTAGTATGGAAGGGTGGGGCGGTTCCGGGGAGCTGTTTTTT.

The rearrangement links TRBV19 to TRBJ1-2; TRBD1 matches 8 bases. The CDR3 contains 13 residues. After removal of 8 bases from V and 4 bases from J, the junction contained 6 bases not matched to a gene. Germline V gene data show CDR1 as LNHDA and CDR2 as SQIVND (reference sequence). The CDR3 region has the DNA TGTGCCAGTGCTAAAGGGACAGGCTATGGCTACACCTTC. Amino acid sequence: CASAKGTGYGYTF.

The chain recombines TRBV9 with TRBJ2-2; D is perhaps TRBD1 (6 bases). CDR1 is SGDLS, CDR2 YYNGEE, per germline. Trimming removed 4 bases at V and 3 bases at J, with 16 bases between. The CDR3 consists of 16 residues. CDR3 region: CASSPMSGEYTGELFF. The CDR3 nucleotides read TGTGCCAGCAGCCCGATGTCAGGGGAATACACCGGGGAGCTGTTTTTT.

The chain links TRBV15 to TRBJ2-3, with 8 bases lining up with TRBD1. Per the germline V gene, CDR1 is LNHNV and CDR2 is YYDKDF (reference sequence). This CDR3 has 16 residues. The ends lost 1 base at V and 3 bases at J; junction bases unmatched: 6. The CDR3 sequence is CATSRGGQGATDTQYF. Written as DNA, the CDR3 is TGTGCCACCAGCAGAGGCGGGCAGGGGGCAACAGATACGCAGTATTTT.

This chain uses TRBV10-3 with TRBJ2-7; 13 bases match TRBD2. This CDR3 comprises 13 residues. The trim removed 9 bases at V and 2 bases at J, leaving 1 base unmatched. The V gene's germline CDR1 is ENHRY and CDR2 SYGVKD. CDR3 coding DNA: TGTGCCATAGGGACTAGCGGGACCTACGAGCAGTACTTC. Its translation is CAIGTSGTYEQYF.

The V gene is TRBV15, the J gene TRBJ2-3; no clear D. From germline, CDR1 is LNHNV and CDR2 YYDKDF (reference sequence). The CDR3 sequence is 14 residues long. The V and J ends lost 0 bases and 3 bases respectively, with 7 bases between them. CDR3 protein: CATSREASTDTQYF. CDR3 coding DNA: TGTGCCACCAGCAGAGAGGCCTCAACAGATACGCAGTATTTT.

The chain joins TRBV7-2 to TRBJ2-2; D possibly uses TRBD1 or TRBD2 (5 bases each). The CDR3 runs 15 residues. Germline values: CDR1 SGHTA, CDR2 FQGNSA. V lost 3 bases to trimming and J lost 5 bases, with 13 bases between them. The chain's CDR3 is CASSFIGARTGELFF. The DNA of the CDR3 is TGTGCCAGCAGCTTCATCGGGGCGCGTACCGGGGAGCTGTTTTTT. Supplemented by reference TRBV7-2 and TRBJ2-2, the full variable domain reads GAGVSQSPSNKVTEKGKDVELRCDPISGHTALYWYRQSLGQGLEFLIYFQGNSAPDKSGLPSDRFSAERTGGSVSTLTIQRTQQEDSAVYLCASSFIGARTGELFFGEGSRLTVL.